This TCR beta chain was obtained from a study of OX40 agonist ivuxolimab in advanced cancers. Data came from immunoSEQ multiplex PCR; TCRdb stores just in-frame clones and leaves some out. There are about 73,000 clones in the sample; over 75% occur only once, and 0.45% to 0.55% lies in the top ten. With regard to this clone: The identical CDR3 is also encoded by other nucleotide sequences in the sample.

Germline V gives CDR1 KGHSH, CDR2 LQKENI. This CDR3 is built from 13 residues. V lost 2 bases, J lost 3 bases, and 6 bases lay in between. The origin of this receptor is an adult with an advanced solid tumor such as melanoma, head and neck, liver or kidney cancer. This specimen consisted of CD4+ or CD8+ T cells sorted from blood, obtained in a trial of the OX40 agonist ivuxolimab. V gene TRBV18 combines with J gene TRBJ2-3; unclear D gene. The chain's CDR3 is CASSPGVTDTQYF. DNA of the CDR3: TGTGCCAGCTCACCAGGAGTTACAGATACGCAGTATTTT.